Listed below are T cell receptor beta chains from one sample, sequenced in a study of T cells after yellow fever vaccination. TCRdb redid the calling of the 5' RACE reads with MiXCR, one entry per CDR3 protein. The table lists 500,000 to 700,000 distinct CDR3 sequences, over 15% of them singletons, with about 13% in the top ten. The starting material was PBMCs, obtained 15 days after the yellow fever booster vaccination. The receptors were sampled from a man younger than 40 who received the YFV17D yellow fever vaccine. Both conserved end residues are trimmed from each CDR3. The D gene is left open where the match is weak. Clone size is given for some rows only: seen once, a few or many times, or a class if the clone is expanded.

>TRBV2|NA|few
ASSVGEQY
>TRBV6-1|NA|few
ASSPPGRSGITEAF
>TRBV29-1|NA|NA
SAVFRGEQY
>TRBV12-3/TRBV12-4|NA|NA
ASSSRQGGEQF
>TRBV15|TRBD1|few
ATSRDRDRGHEQY
>TRBV6-2/TRBV6-3|NA|NA
ASMSTLSITEQF
>TRBV6-5|TRBD2|NA
ASSYPSGASYEQY
>TRBV30|NA|few
AWSPPRGSGSRDT
>TRBV28|NA|NA
ATNRAGSYNEQF
>TRBV20-1|NA|few
SARGVGGSYNEQF
>TRBV12-3/TRBV12-4|NA|NA
ASSGVPNNYEQY
>TRBV7-2|NA|NA
ASSFVSAGTYEQY
>TRBV11-2|NA|few
ASSLESLGTRNSPLH
>TRBV6-2/TRBV6-3|TRBD2|few
ASLLAGLETQY
>TRBV12-3/TRBV12-4|NA|NA
ASSLDLGHQNTEAF
>TRBV29-1|TRBD1|few
SAIGGTETQY
>TRBV18|TRBD2|few
ASSPVLAGNTGELF
>TRBV20-1|NA|NA
SARDSLGKQY
>TRBV20-1|NA|few
SAHTQETQY
>TRBV7-9|TRBD2|NA
ASSSSGLAGITDTQY
>TRBV7-2|NA|NA
ASSLDWDQPQH
>TRBV7-9|NA|few
ASGADRYEQY
>TRBV6-1|NA|NA
ASSGRGAQPQH
>TRBV2|NA|NA
ASTEKNETQY
>TRBV20-1|NA|NA
SARSLRRYGYT
>TRBV5-6|NA|few
ASSLGGSPTEAF
>TRBV5-1|TRBD2|few
ASSFSGTTYEQY
>TRBV20-1|NA|few
SARDGRGIYNEQF
>TRBV20-1|TRBD2|few
SARSLREARDTQY
>TRBV29-1|TRBD2|NA
SVEGGLTGTSGRSSYNEQF
>TRBV7-2|TRBD1|NA
ASSLDTGTGDSF
>TRBV28|NA|few
ATTEGGSYNEQF
>TRBV29-1|NA|NA
SVEGSVGAVQETQY
>TRBV7-9|NA|few
ASSASIYYEQY
>TRBV10-2|NA|NA
ASWDFGGWEQF
>TRBV7-8|NA|few
ASSLAWRGEQY
>TRBV10-3|TRBD2|NA
AIRQLAGGAKNIQY
>TRBV5-1|NA|many
ASSLPRAGGTGELF
>TRBV7-2|TRBD2|many
ASSLGLAGVSEQF